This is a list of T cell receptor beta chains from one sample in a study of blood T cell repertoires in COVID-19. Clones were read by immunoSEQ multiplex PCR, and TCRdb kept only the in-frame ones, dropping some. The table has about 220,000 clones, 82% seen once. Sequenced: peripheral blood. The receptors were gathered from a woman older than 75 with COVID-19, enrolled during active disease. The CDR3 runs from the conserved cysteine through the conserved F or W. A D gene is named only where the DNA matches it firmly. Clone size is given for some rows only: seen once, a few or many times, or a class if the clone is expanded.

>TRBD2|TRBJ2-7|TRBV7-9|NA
TGTGCCAGCAGCCTTAGCGGGGGGCAACGCTACGAGCAGTACTTC
CASSLSGGQRYEQYF
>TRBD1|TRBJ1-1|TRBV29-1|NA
TGCAGCGTTGTTTTAGACAGGGGGCCGATTGAAGCTTTCTTT
CSVVLDRGPIEAFF
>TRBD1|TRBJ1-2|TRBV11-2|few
TGTGCCAGCAGCGGGGACAGGAACTATGGCTACACCTTC
CASSGDRNYGYTF
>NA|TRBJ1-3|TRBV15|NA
TGTGCCACCAGCAGAGCTGGGCCTGGAAACACCATATATTTT
CATSRAGPGNTIYF
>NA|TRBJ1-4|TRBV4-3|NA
TGCGCCAGCAGCCAAGAACACGGGATAAAACTGTTTTTT
CASSQEHGIKLFF
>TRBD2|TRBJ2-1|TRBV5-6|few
TGTGCCAGCAGCATACGAGCGGGGGTGATCTACAATGAGCAGTTCTTC
CASSIRAGVIYNEQFF
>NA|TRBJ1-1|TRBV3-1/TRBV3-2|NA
TGTGCCAGCAGCCAACAGGGGCTGAACACTGAAGCTTTCTTT
CASSQQGLNTEAFF
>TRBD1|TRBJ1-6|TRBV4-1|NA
TGCGCCAGCAGCCAAGAAGGACAGGGATATTCACCCCTCCACTTT
CASSQEGQGYSPLHF
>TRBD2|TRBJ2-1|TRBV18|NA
TGTGCCAGCTCACCCCCTGGGCGGGGGTACAATGAGCAGTTCTTC
CASSPPGRGYNEQFF
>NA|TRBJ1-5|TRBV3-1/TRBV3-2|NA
TGTGCCAGCAGCCAAGGCAGACACAATCAGCCCCAGCATTTT
CASSQGRHNQPQHF
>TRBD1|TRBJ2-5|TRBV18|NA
TGTGCCAGCTCACCTTCAGGGACAGGCGCCCAAGAGACCCAGTACTTC
CASSPSGTGAQETQYF
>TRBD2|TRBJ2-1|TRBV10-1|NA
TGCGCCAGCAGTGAGTTAGGGCTAGCGGGCCGGAATGAGCAGTTCTTC
CASSELGLAGRNEQFF
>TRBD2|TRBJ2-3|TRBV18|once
TGTGCCAGCTCACCACTAGCGGGTTCATCGGATACGCAGTATTTT
CASSPLAGSSDTQYF
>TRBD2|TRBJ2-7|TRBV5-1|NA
TGCGCCAGCAGCTTGGTAGCGGGAGTTTACGAGCAGTACTTC
CASSLVAGVYEQYF
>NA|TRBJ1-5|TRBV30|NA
TGTGCCTGGAGTGTACCGAGAGGGCCGAGCAATCAGCCCCAGCATTTT
CAWSVPRGPSNQPQHF
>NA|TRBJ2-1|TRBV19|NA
TGTGCCAGTAGTATCGGTTCAGGTCTCGAGCAGTTCTTC
CASSIGSGLEQFF
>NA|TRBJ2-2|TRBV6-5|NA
TGTGCCAGCAGTCGACTAGAAGTGGCCGGGGAGCTGTTTTTT
CASSRLEVAGELFF
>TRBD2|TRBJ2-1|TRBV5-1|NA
TGCGCCAGCAGCCTCCGGGGACTAGCGGGGGCCTACAATGAGCAGTTCTTC
CASSLRGLAGAYNEQFF
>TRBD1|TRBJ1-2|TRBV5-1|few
TGCGCCAGCAGCTTGAGGGGGCTGAACTATGGCTACACCTTC
CASSLRGLNYGYTF
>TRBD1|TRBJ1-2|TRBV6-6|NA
TGTGCCAGCCGCGGACAGGGCGCTAACTATGGCTACACCTTC
CASRGQGANYGYTF
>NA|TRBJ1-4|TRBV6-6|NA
TGTGCCAGCAGACAGATGGGACTGCTAAATGAAAAACTGTTTTTT
CASRQMGLLNEKLFF
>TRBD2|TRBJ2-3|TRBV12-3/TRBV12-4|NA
TGTGCCAGCAGACCTAGCGGGACAGATACGCAGTATTTT
CASRPSGTDTQYF
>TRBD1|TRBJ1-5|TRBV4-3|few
TGCGCCAGCAGCCAAAACAGGGGGAATCAGCCCCAGCATTTT
CASSQNRGNQPQHF